This T cell receptor (beta chain) derives from a study of tumor-infiltrating lymphocytes in oesophageal squamous cell carcinoma. Each CDR3 protein gets one entry after TCRdb re-called the PCR reads with MiXCR. The sample includes some 3,900 distinct CDR3 sequences, just under 20% seen only once; the top ten take about 50%. In its sample, this clonotype was seen many times. This CDR3 is built from 11 residues. The germline CDR1 and CDR2 sequences are MNHEY and SVGEGT. Trimming took off 2 bases at V and 5 bases at J, with 3 bases between the two ends. This receptor was identified in a male donor with esophageal squamous cell carcinoma. The chain couples TRBV6-2 or TRBV6-3 to TRBJ2-5; D remains ambiguous. The sequenced sample consisted of normal esophageal tissue next to the tumor. This chain's CDR3 is CASSYGETQYF. The CDR3 DNA is TGTGCCAGCAGTTACGGGGAGACCCAGTACTTC.